A single sample gave rise to the 30 T cell receptor beta chains below, sequenced in a study of beta chain features in type 1 diabetes. Expressed TCRB transcripts were sequenced after all isolated RNA was converted to cDNA. Sequencing was performed with immunoSEQ multiplex PCR; in TCRdb, only in-frame clones are kept and a portion is missing. The table lists roughly 300,000 clones, under 8.5% of them singletons. Sequencing was performed on central memory CD4+ T cells from blood. The receptor source for this set is a woman aged 18-29 years in good health.

This clone was seen a handful of times. V usage is TRBV6-1 and J usage is TRBJ2-1, with D tentatively TRBD1 (6 bases). This CDR3 comprises 14 residues. Trimming removed 5 bases from V and 5 bases from J, with 13 bases in between. Germline V gives CDR1 MNHNS, CDR2 SASEGT. The CDR3 region has the DNA TGTGCCAGCAGTTATCAGTACAGGGACAATGAGCAGTTCTTC. Translation: CASSYQYRDNEQFF.

This rearrangement joins TRBV18 to TRBJ2-5; tentatively, D is TRBD2 (5 bases). The V gene's germline CDR1 is KGHSH and CDR2 LQKENI. V shed 8 bases and J shed 2 bases, with 9 bases lying between them. This CDR3 is 12 amino acids long. The CDR3 bases are TGTGCCAGCGGGGAGACACAAGAGACCCAGTACTTC. This translates into CASGETQETQYF.

This chain connects TRBV4-2 to TRBJ2-7, with 9 bases lining up with TRBD1. This CDR3 is 13 amino acids long. Germline-derived CDR1 and CDR2 are LGHNA and YNFKEQ. The trim removed 4 bases at V and 3 bases at J, leaving 1 base unmatched. CDR3 sequence reads: CASSPDRGYEQYF. The CDR3 DNA follows: TGTGCCAGCAGCCCGGACAGGGGCTACGAGCAGTACTTC.

This clone appeared a few times. V gene TRBV7-6 combines with J gene TRBJ2-5, with TRBD2 identical over 12 bases. The CDR3 is 17 residues long. Losses at the gene ends were 5 bases for V and 2 bases for J; bases not matched to a gene: 9. Germline V lookup: CDR1 SGHVS, CDR2 FNYEAQ. The CDR3 DNA is TGTGCCAGCAGCCAAGGGGCTAGCGGGAGGGGTCAAGAGACCCAGTACTTC. It specifies CASSQGASGRGQETQYF.

This clone was observed a few times. V usage is TRBV4-2 and J usage is TRBJ2-1, with D unresolved. The CDR3 has 14 amino acids. The ends were cut back, 0 bases at V and 13 bases at J, with 16 bases in the middle. CDR1 is LGHNA, CDR2 YNFKEQ, per germline. The CDR3 nucleotides are TGTGCCAGCAGCCAAGACGCGGACCTAATCCGTCAGTTCTTC. Residues: CASSQDADLIRQFF.

The gene calls are TRBV7-8 and TRBJ2-2, with 11 nucleotides matching TRBD1. Germline V lookup: CDR1 SGHVS, CDR2 FQNEAQ. The length of the CDR3 is 17 residues. The J segment lost 6 bases and the V segment lost 4 bases, leaving 10 bases of the junction unmatched. In DNA, the CDR3 is TGTGCCAGCAGCTCCACCCTCCCGGGACAGGGGGCCGGGGAGCTGTTTTTT. Translating it yields CASSSTLPGQGAGELFF.

In this sample, this clone turned up many times. The genes are TRBV5-1 and TRBJ2-4; TRBD1 might be the D (5 bases). From germline, CDR1 is SGHRS and CDR2 YFSETQ. This CDR3 is 15 amino acids long. The germline V and J ends were trimmed by 0 bases and 1 base, with 8 bases remaining between them. Written as DNA, the CDR3 is TGCGCCAGCAGCTTGGCCCAGGGTGCCAAAAACATTCAGTACTTC. It yields the protein CASSLAQGAKNIQYF.

This clone occurred a few times. The V call is TRBV18, the J call TRBJ1-5; 7 bases agree with TRBD1. CDR3 length equals 20 residues. With 2 bases clipped from V and 0 bases from J, the junction kept 16 bases outside the gene matches. From germline, CDR1 is KGHSH and CDR2 LQKENI. CDR3 sequence (DNA): TGTGCCAGCTCACCATCCGGGACAGTCAGAATCGGAGATAGCAATCAGCCCCAGCATTTT. Translation: CASSPSGTVRIGDSNQPQHF.

In its sample, this clone was seen a few times. This specimen includes other DNA sequences encoding the same CDR3. The chain employs TRBV12-5 and TRBJ2-3; no clear D. Germline assignment: CDR1 LGHNT and CDR2 FRNRAP. The ends were cut back, 4 bases at V and 5 bases at J, with 10 bases in the middle. CDR3 length equals 13 residues. CDR3 nucleotides: TGTGCTAGTGGTTATGGGTCAGGAGATACGCAGTATTTT. The encoded protein is CASGYGSGDTQYF.

The chain has TRBV5-8 and TRBJ2-5, with a weak D call TRBD1 (6 bases). The CDR3 is made up of 17 amino acids. The germline V gene encodes CDR1 SGHTS and CDR2 YDEGEE. V gave up 2 bases and J gave up 2 bases, with 19 bases separating them. The CDR3 is CASSFGYTGSGQETQYF. DNA of the CDR3: TGTGCCAGCAGCTTCGGGTATACAGGGTCAGGGCAAGAGACCCAGTACTTC.

The chain combines TRBV7-2 with TRBJ2-3; tentative D call: TRBD2 (6 bases). Germline assignment: CDR1 SGHTA and CDR2 FQGNSA. V was cut by 8 bases and J by 2 bases, with 17 bases left in between. The CDR3 length is 15 residues. CDR3 nucleotides: TGTGCCAGCTCCCCGTGGGGGGAAGTCACAGATACGCAGTATTTT. Amino acids: CASSPWGEVTDTQYF.

The rearrangement links TRBV14 to TRBJ2-2; no definite D call. The CDR3 runs 13 residues. V dropped 2 bases and J dropped 7 bases, with 8 bases sitting between them. CDR1 SGHDN and CDR2 FVKESK come from the germline V gene. The CDR3 reads CASSQFRGGELFF. In nucleotides, the CDR3 is TGTGCCAGCAGCCAATTTCGTGGCGGGGAGCTGTTTTTT.

This clone appeared a few times. In the same sample, other DNA sequences code for this CDR3. This chain joins TRBV25-1 and TRBJ1-1; 9 bases are a match to TRBD1. Trimming removed 5 bases from V and 3 bases from J; junction bases left unmatched: 4. Germline V gene lookup returns CDR1 MGHDK and CDR2 SYGVNS. The CDR3 has 14 amino acids. The CDR3 loop is CASSRDRGYTEAFF. CDR3 DNA: TGTGCCAGCAGTCGCGACAGGGGGTACACTGAAGCTTTCTTT.

This chain links TRBV19 with TRBJ1-1; D remains unclear. V dropped 5 bases and J dropped 4 bases, with 17 bases sitting between them. The CDR3 is 15 residues long. Germline V lookup: CDR1 LNHDA, CDR2 SQIVND (reference sequence). The CDR3 DNA follows: TGTGCCAGTAGTTCGCTCGGGCGGGCGGGCACTGAAGCTTTCTTT. This encodes CASSSLGRAGTEAFF.

This sequence joins TRBV7-2 and TRBJ2-3, with 8 bases fitting TRBD2. Trimming removed 1 base from V and 7 bases from J; junction bases left unmatched: 13. The CDR3 spans 17 residues. Germline assignment: CDR1 SGHTA and CDR2 FQGNSA. The CDR3 reads CASSLDRPGLGFHTQYF. CDR3 DNA: TGTGCCAGCAGCTTAGATCGACCGGGACTAGGATTCCATACGCAGTATTTT.

This clone was seen a handful of times. The chain combines TRBV11-2 with TRBJ2-3; D unresolved. V was shortened by 5 bases and J by 4 bases, with 13 bases between the two germline ends. Germline V gives CDR1 SGHAT, CDR2 FQNNGV. The CDR3 is 14 amino acids. CDR3 residues: CASSPRLGSDTQYF. In DNA form, the CDR3 reads TGTGCCAGCAGCCCTCGGTTGGGGTCAGATACGCAGTATTTT. Based on the CDR3 plus reference TRBV11-2 and TRBJ2-3, the full variable domain is EAGVAQSPRYKIIEKRQSVAFWCNPISGHATLYWYQQILGQGPKLLIQFQNNGVVDDSQLPKDRFSAERLKGVDSTLKIQPAKLEDSAVYLCASSPRLGSDTQYFGPGTRLTVL.

The chain has TRBV5-5 and TRBJ2-5, with 9 positions matching TRBD2. Unmatched junction bases numbered 2, after V lost 4 bases and J lost 4 bases. Germline CDR1 is SGHKS and CDR2 is YYEKEE (reference sequence). The CDR3 length is 13 residues. In DNA form, the CDR3 reads TGTGCCAGCAGCATAGCGGGAGCAGAGACCCAGTACTTC. Protein sequence: CASSIAGAETQYF.

CDR3 nucleotides: TGTGCCAGCAGCGTAGCTAACCAGGGGGGAGGAGCCGATAGCAGTGAGCAGTTCTTC. Amino acids: CASSVANQGGGADSSEQFF. The J gene is TRBJ2-1, the V gene TRBV9, with D possibly matching TRBD1 (7 bases). V was pared by 0 bases and J by 9 bases, with 28 bases between. Germline V gives CDR1 SGDLS, CDR2 YYNGEE. The CDR3 consists of 19 residues. Full variable domain (missing parts from reference TRBV9 and TRBJ2-1): DSGVTQTPKHLITATGQRVTLRCSPRSGDLSVYWYQQSLDQGLQFLIQYYNGEERAKGNILERFSAQQFPDLHSELNLSSLELGDSALYFCASSVANQGGGADSSEQFFGPGTRLTVL.

The sample holds many counts of this clone. V and J are TRBV5-1 and TRBJ2-1; 10 bases agree with TRBD2. The length of the CDR3 is 17 residues. Unmatched junction bases numbered 11, after V lost 0 bases and J lost 8 bases. CDR1 SGHRS and CDR2 YFSETQ come from the germline V gene. The CDR3 sequence is CASSLAPASGSMYEQFF. The CDR3 DNA sequence: TGCGCCAGCAGCTTGGCCCCCGCTAGCGGGAGTATGTATGAGCAGTTCTTC.

This clone was counted only a few times. The chain employs TRBV7-8 and TRBJ2-7; TRBD1 matches 7 bases. This CDR3 has 14 amino acids. The germline V gene encodes CDR1 SGHVS and CDR2 FQNEAQ. V gave up 5 bases and J gave up 2 bases; unmatched junction bases: 6. The CDR3 DNA is TGTGCCAGCAGCCGACAGGGACAAACCTACGAGCAGTACTTC. This codes for CASSRQGQTYEQYF.

This clone was counted at least ten times. The chain links TRBV7-8 to TRBJ2-3, with 9 bases matching TRBD2. CDR1 is SGHVS, CDR2 FQNEAQ, per germline. The length of the CDR3 is 16 residues. V lost 3 bases to trimming and J lost 4 bases; unmatched junction nucleotides: 8. This chain's CDR3 is CASSLTETSGPDTQYF. DNA for the CDR3: TGTGCCAGCAGCTTGACCGAGACTAGCGGACCAGATACGCAGTATTTT.

This clone was recorded a few times. The J gene is TRBJ1-1, the V gene TRBV9, with D perhaps TRBD1 (6 bases). Trimming took off 0 bases at V and 0 bases at J, with 12 bases between the two ends. This CDR3 is 16 amino acids long. CDR1 and CDR2 (germline): SGDLS, YYNGEE. The CDR3: CASSVGQGLMNTEAFF. CDR3 coding DNA: TGTGCCAGCAGCGTAGGTCAGGGGTTGATGAACACTGAAGCTTTCTTT.

Ten or more counts support this clone. V usage is TRBV5-4 and J usage is TRBJ1-4; D gene uncertain. The CDR3 totals 14 residues. The germline V and J ends were trimmed by 0 bases and 5 bases, with 8 bases remaining between them. CDR1 and CDR2 (germline): SGHNT, YYREEE (reference sequence). DNA of the CDR3: TGTGCCAGCAGCTTGGATCGGGAGAATGAAAAACTGTTTTTT. Translating gives CASSLDRENEKLFF.

This clone was observed a handful of times. V is TRBV21-1 and J is TRBJ1-1; the D call TRBD1 from the table was never checked on the DNA. TRBV21-1 is labeled a pseudogene. This CDR3 is 19 amino acids long. This chain's CDR3 is CASSKSFYRDRRFHTEAFF. The CDR3 DNA follows: TGTGCCAGCAGCAAATCTTTTTACCGGGACAGACGATTCCACACTGAAGCTTTCTTT.

This clone was seen repeatedly, ten times or more. The chain has TRBV7-9 and TRBJ1-1; a weak D match, TRBD1 (6 bases). Trimming took 7 bases from V and 0 from J, leaving 12 bases between them. The CDR3 runs 14 residues. CDR1 and CDR2 from the germline V gene are SEHNR and FQNEAQ (reference sequence). Written as DNA, the CDR3 is TGTGCCAGCAACGGAGGACAGATGAACACTGAAGCTTTCTTT. Translating gives CASNGGQMNTEAFF.

The V gene is TRBV7-9, the J gene TRBJ1-1; D not resolved. This CDR3 has 14 amino acids. The germline gives CDR1 SEHNR, CDR2 FQNEAQ (reference sequence). V lost 2 bases and J lost 4, with 11 bases in between. CDR3 coding DNA: TGTGCCAGCAGCTTATTGGTGGGAGGCACTGAAGCTTTCTTT. It is translated as CASSLLVGGTEAFF. The whole variable domain, remainder taken from reference TRBV7-9 and TRBJ1-1, is DTGVSQNPRHKITKRGQNVTFRCDPISEHNRLYWYRQTLGQGPEFLTYFQNEAQLEKSRLLSDRFSAERPKGSFSTLEIQRTEQGDSAMYLCASSLLVGGTEAFFGQGTRLTVV.

The V call is TRBV9, the J call TRBJ2-5, with D possibly called TRBD1 or TRBD2 (7 bases each). CDR3 size: 16 residues. Trimming pared 1 base from V and 5 bases from J, leaving 18 bases between. Germline lookup yields CDR1 SGDLS and CDR2 YYNGEE. CDR3 amino acids: CASSVRLASGGETQYF. In DNA, the CDR3 is TGTGCCAGCAGCGTACGACTAGCCTCAGGGGGGGAGACCCAGTACTTC.

The rearrangement joins TRBV9 to TRBJ2-3; 7 bases fit TRBD1. CDR3 size: 15 residues. The V gene end was trimmed by 4 bases and the J gene end by 6 bases; junction bases not matched to a gene: 11. Germline-derived CDR1 and CDR2 are SGDLS and YYNGEE. For the CDR3, the DNA is TGTGCCAGCAGCACCCTGGGACAGCCCTCGGATACGCAGTATTTT. Translation: CASSTLGQPSDTQYF. The full variable domain, its missing parts supplied by reference TRBV9 and TRBJ2-3, is DSGVTQTPKHLITATGQRVTLRCSPRSGDLSVYWYQQSLDQGLQFLIQYYNGEERAKGNILERFSAQQFPDLHSELNLSSLELGDSALYFCASSTLGQPSDTQYFGPGTRLTVL.

To note about this clone: At one boundary the junction diverges from the germline segment, which might be a read error. This CDR3 is also generated by other DNA sequences in the sample. This chain connects TRBV7-9 to TRBJ2-3; 8 nucleotides agree with TRBD1. The germline V gene encodes CDR1 SEHNR and CDR2 FQNEAQ (reference sequence). The CDR3 sequence is 14 residues long. In nucleotides, the CDR3 is TGCGCCAGCAGCCAAGGGCAGGGGGCGGATACGCAGTATTTT. Its translation: CASSQGQGADTQYF. The full variable domain, its missing parts supplied by reference TRBV7-9 and TRBJ2-3, is DTGVSQNPRHKITKRGQNVTFRCDPISEHNRLYWYRQTLGQGPEFLTYFQNEAQLEKSRLLSDRFSAERPKGSFSTLEIQRTEQGDSAMYLCASSQGQGADTQYFGPGTRLTVL.

This clone has just a few counts. The chain links TRBV19 to TRBJ2-2; TRBD2 matches 13 bases. The CDR3 runs 15 residues. Trimming removed 3 bases from V and 7 bases from J; junction bases left unmatched: 2. The germline V gene has CDR1 LNHDA and CDR2 SQIVND (reference sequence). DNA of the CDR3: TGTGCCAGTAGTATTTGGACTAGCGGGAGCGGGGAGCTGTTTTTT. As protein: CASSIWTSGSGELFF.